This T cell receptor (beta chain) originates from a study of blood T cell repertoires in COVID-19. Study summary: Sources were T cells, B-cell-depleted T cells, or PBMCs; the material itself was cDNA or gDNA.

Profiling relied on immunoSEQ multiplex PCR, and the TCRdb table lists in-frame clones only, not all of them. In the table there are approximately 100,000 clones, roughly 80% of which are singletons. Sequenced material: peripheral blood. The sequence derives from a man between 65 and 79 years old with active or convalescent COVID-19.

The CDR3 DNA sequence: TGTGCCATCAGCCTCGGGACAGGGAACGAAAAACTGTTTTTT. Translated, it gives CAISLGTGNEKLFF. The V gene is TRBV10-3, the J gene TRBJ1-4; 9 nucleotides align to TRBD1. CDR1 and CDR2 from the germline V gene are ENHRY and SYGVKD. This CDR3 has 14 residues. V gave up 6 bases and J gave up 8 bases; unmatched junction bases: 7.